The 26 T cell receptor beta chains listed next were all sequenced from one sample in a study. The table came from immunoSEQ multiplex PCR; TCRdb's copy has only in-frame clones and leaves some out. The sample records about 68,000 clones, 93% being singletons. Sequences were obtained from PBMCs. The receptors here all came from a man in his forties or fifties with rheumatoid arthritis.

The rearrangement uses TRBV9 and TRBJ1-6; D is unresolved. Deletions cut 3 bases from V and 14 bases from J, with 15 bases between. The germline gives CDR1 SGDLS, CDR2 YYNGEE. This CDR3 contains 13 residues. In nucleotides, the CDR3 is TGTGCCAGCAGCGGAGGGAAGGATCCGGCCCTCCACTTT. It is translated as CASSGGKDPALHF.

The J gene is TRBJ1-5, the V gene TRBV5-1, with 8 bases fitting TRBD1. The CDR3 totals 13 residues. Per germline, CDR1 SGHRS and CDR2 YFSETQ. The J segment lost 8 bases and the V segment lost 0 bases, leaving 1 base of the junction unmatched. In DNA, the CDR3 is TGCGCCAGCAGCTTGGACAGGGGGGAGCCCCAGCATTTT. Translated, it gives CASSLDRGEPQHF.

The chain carries TRBV3-1 (or the pseudogene TRBV3-2) and TRBJ2-1, with TRBD2 matching 7 bases. CDR3 length: 15 amino acids. CDR1 and CDR2 from the germline V gene are LGHDT and YNNKEL (reference sequence). J gave up 3 bases and V 4 bases, and 6 bases lay outside the gene matches. The CDR3 DNA sequence: TGTGCCAGCAGCCCCTCTCCTAGCGGCTACAATGAGCAGTTCTTC. This sequence encodes CASSPSPSGYNEQFF.

The chain employs TRBV28 and TRBJ2-3; a possible D gene is TRBD2 (5 bases). V was pared by 6 bases and J by 9 bases, with 19 bases between. Germline-derived CDR1 and CDR2 are MDHEN and SYDVKM. CDR3 length: 14 residues. This CDR3 reads CASRASLGIRTQYF. DNA for the CDR3: TGTGCCAGCAGGGCTTCACTAGGGATCCGAACGCAGTATTTT.

V gene TRBV7-9 combines with J gene TRBJ2-7, with 10 bases matching TRBD1. V was pared by 4 bases and J by 0 bases, with 3 bases of the junction left unmatched. CDR3 length: 15 amino acids. Germline CDR1 and CDR2: SEHNR and FQNEAQ (reference sequence). CDR3 amino acids: CASSSGQGFSYEQYF. The CDR3 bases are TGTGCCAGCAGCTCGGGACAGGGGTTCTCCTACGAGCAGTACTTC.

This sequence joins TRBV5-6 and TRBJ2-7; 7 bases agree with TRBD1. The CDR3 spans 16 residues. The trim removed 2 bases at V and 7 bases at J, leaving 15 bases unmatched. Germline CDR1 and CDR2: SGHDT and YYEEEE. CDR3 nucleotides: TGTGCCAGCAGCTTACCGACAGGGCCGTCGTCTAGGGAGCAGTACTTC. It encodes CASSLPTGPSSREQYF. Full variable domain (missing parts from reference TRBV5-6 and TRBJ2-7): DAGVTQSPTHLIKTRGQQVTLRCSPKSGHDTVSWYQQALGQGPQFIFQYYEEEERQRGNFPDRFSGHQFPNYSSELNVNALLLGDSALYLCASSLPTGPSSREQYFGPGTRLTVT.

This sequence joins TRBV6-5 and TRBJ2-1; D is unresolved. The length of the CDR3 is 14 residues. V lost 5 bases, J lost 8 bases, and 16 bases lay in between. In germline, CDR1 is MNHEY, CDR2 SVGAGI. The CDR3 DNA is TGTGCCAGCAGTATCAACTGGGAACACTATGAGCAGTTCTTC. Amino acid sequence: CASSINWEHYEQFF.

The rearrangement joins TRBV7-2 to TRBJ2-7; 9 bases align to TRBD1. The CDR3 covers 14 residues. V lost 5 bases and J lost 3; bases outside the gene matches: 5. The germline gives CDR1 SGHTA, CDR2 FQGNSA. CDR3 in DNA: TGTGCCAGCAGCCCTAGACAGGGGGGCTACGAGCAGTACTTC. Translated, it gives CASSPRQGGYEQYF.

This sequence joins TRBV7-8 and TRBJ1-2; D gene uncertain. V was trimmed by 3 bases and J by 7 bases, leaving 9 bases between them. The CDR3 is made up of 12 amino acids. Germline V gives CDR1 SGHVS, CDR2 FQNEAQ. CDR3 region: CASSLEGAGYTF. The CDR3 DNA reads as TGTGCCAGCAGCTTGGAGGGTGCTGGCTACACCTTC.

V usage is TRBV5-6 and J usage is TRBJ1-1; no reliable D call. The CDR3 runs 14 residues. Germline CDR1 SGHDT, CDR2 YYEEEE. V gave up 0 bases and J gave up 6 bases, with 12 bases separating them. Here the CDR3 DNA reads TGTGCCAGCAGCTTGGTTGTAGGGTATTCTGAAGCTTTCTTT. Translation gives CASSLVVGYSEAFF.

The rearrangement joins TRBV28 to TRBJ2-5; 8 positions match TRBD2. Germline V lookup: CDR1 MDHEN, CDR2 SYDVKM. V shed 7 bases and J 7 bases; nucleotides not matched to a gene: 8. The CDR3 extends over 13 amino acids. The CDR3 DNA is TGTGCCAGCACCTACCAGCGGGAGAGGACCCAGTACTTC. Residues: CASTYQRERTQYF.

The chain couples TRBV27 to TRBJ1-3; 8 bases are a match to TRBD1. The germline gives CDR1 MNHEY, CDR2 SMNVEV (reference sequence). V was pared by 4 bases and J by 4 bases, with 6 bases of the junction left unmatched. This CDR3 is 15 amino acids long. CDR3 sequence (DNA): TGTGCCAGCAGTTCCCAGGGGGCTTCGGGAAACACCATATATTTT. Translated, it gives CASSSQGASGNTIYF.

V and J are TRBV6-2 or TRBV6-3 and TRBJ2-1; D not certain. The ends were cut back, 4 bases at V and 0 bases at J, with 10 bases in the middle. Germline V gene sequence: CDR1 MNHEY, CDR2 SVGEGT. This CDR3 is built from 15 residues. Written as DNA, the CDR3 is TGTGCCAGCAGTTCGGCGGAAAGCTCCTACAATGAGCAGTTCTTC. Translation: CASSSAESSYNEQFF.

This rearrangement joins TRBV28 to TRBJ2-2; D ambiguous. V was pared by 2 bases and J by 5 bases, with 3 bases between. The CDR3 sequence is 12 residues long. CDR1 and CDR2 (germline): MDHEN, SYDVKM. In DNA form, the CDR3 reads TGTGCCAGCAGTTTAAGTACCGGGGAGCTGTTTTTT. This encodes CASSLSTGELFF.

This chain uses TRBV29-1 with TRBJ2-7, with 8 bases fitting TRBD1. Per germline, CDR1 SQVTM and CDR2 ANQGSEA. V shed 1 base, J shed 6 bases, and the junction held 11 bases outside the gene matches. The CDR3 is 15 residues long. CDR3 nucleotide sequence: TGCAGCGTTGAAGTTGGTCTTCAGGGGGCGGGCGAGCAGTACTTC. Encoded protein: CSVEVGLQGAGEQYF.

This sequence joins TRBV12-2 and TRBJ2-4; the D call TRBD2 from the table was never checked on the DNA. TRBV12-2 is a pseudogene. The CDR3 is made up of 19 amino acids. The CDR3 reads CASRLAMERDHLRLNIQYF. The CDR3 DNA reads as TGTGCAAGTCGCTTAGCCATGGAGCGGGACCACCTCCGGTTAAACATTCAGTACTTC.

The V call is TRBV28, the J call TRBJ1-2; 9 bases fit TRBD1. J gave up 4 bases and V 6 bases, and 9 bases lay outside the gene matches. The CDR3 length is 15 residues. Germline V gene lookup returns CDR1 MDHEN and CDR2 SYDVKM. CDR3 in DNA: TGTGCCAGCAGCCCCGGGACAGGGCCCTCCTATGGCTACACCTTC. The encoded protein is CASSPGTGPSYGYTF.

The CDR3 nucleotides are TGTGCCAGCAGACCCACGGGACAGGGGCACAATGAGCAGTTCTTC. It codes for CASRPTGQGHNEQFF. The chain combines TRBV6-5 with TRBJ2-1, with TRBD1 matching 10 bases. V shed 6 bases and J 5 bases; nucleotides not matched to a gene: 7. This CDR3 has 15 amino acids. Germline loops: CDR1 MNHEY, CDR2 SVGAGI.

The chain is built from TRBV5-5 and TRBJ1-1; D is unclear. The germline gives CDR1 SGHKS, CDR2 YYEKEE (reference sequence). This CDR3 has 15 amino acids. Trimming took 0 bases from V and 2 from J, leaving 11 bases between them. The CDR3 coding sequence is TGTGCCAGCAGCTTGGGCCAGGAGAGTAACACTGAAGCTTTCTTT. Protein: CASSLGQESNTEAFF.

The chain employs TRBV2 and TRBJ1-1; D ambiguous. The V end was cut by 1 base, the J end by 5 bases, with 14 bases between. The CDR3 runs to 15 residues. Germline CDR1 SNHLY, CDR2 FYNNEI. The CDR3 is CASSEEAGLRTEAFF. The CDR3, as DNA: TGTGCCAGCAGTGAAGAAGCAGGATTACGGACTGAAGCTTTCTTT.

This chain connects TRBV6-5 to TRBJ1-1; 7 bases fit TRBD1. The CDR3 is 14 amino acids. V trimming: 6 bases; J trimming: 0 bases; junction bases outside the gene matches: 4. Germline V lookup: CDR1 MNHEY, CDR2 SVGAGI. The CDR3 DNA follows: TGTGCCAGCAGCCAGGGACAGATGAACACTGAAGCTTTCTTT. Protein sequence: CASSQGQMNTEAFF.

V gene TRBV27 combines with J gene TRBJ1-4; 11 nucleotides agree with TRBD1. Germline CDR1 is MNHEY and CDR2 is SMNVEV (reference sequence). Trimming removed 6 bases from V and 7 bases from J; junction bases left unmatched: 10. This CDR3 is built from 16 residues. DNA for the CDR3: TGTGCCAGCAGGTTCGCGGGGACAGGGGGAACTGAAAAACTGTTTTTT. As protein: CASRFAGTGGTEKLFF.

V and J are TRBV30 and TRBJ1-2; D may be TRBD1 (6 bases). The CDR3 sequence is 14 residues long. Germline assignment: CDR1 GTSNPN and CDR2 SVGIG (reference sequence). V lost 3 bases to trimming and J lost 7 bases, with 18 bases between them. The CDR3 region has the DNA TGTGCCTGGAGGTCCGGGGGCCTGCTGGGTGGCTACACCTTC. Encoded protein: CAWRSGGLLGGYTF.

The J gene is TRBJ1-5, the V gene TRBV10-3, with 10 positions matching TRBD1. The ends lost 10 bases at V and 8 bases at J; junction bases unmatched: 14. Germline-derived CDR1 and CDR2 are ENHRY and SYGVKD. The CDR3 has 15 amino acids. CDR3 DNA: TGTGCCACCCATCCCGGGACAGGGGAGGTCGAGCCCCAGCATTTT. Its protein product is CATHPGTGEVEPQHF.

The chain is built from TRBV5-1 and TRBJ2-2, with 11 positions matching TRBD2. The CDR3 runs 18 residues. Germline-derived CDR1 and CDR2 are SGHRS and YFSETQ. With V trimmed by 3 bases and J by 0 bases, 7 bases remained unmatched. The chain's CDR3 is CASSSVTSGKTNTGELFF. As DNA, the CDR3 is TGCGCCAGCAGCTCGGTGACTAGCGGGAAAACGAACACCGGGGAGCTGTTTTTT.

The gene calls are TRBV7-9 and TRBJ2-2; D unclear. Per the germline V gene, CDR1 is SEHNR and CDR2 is FQNEAQ (reference sequence). There are 17 residues in the CDR3. V was shortened by 6 bases and J by 0 bases, with 17 bases between the two germline ends. CDR3 in DNA: TGTGCCAGCAGTCGTACTGGCACCCTACCGAACACCGGGGAGCTGTTTTTT. This encodes CASSRTGTLPNTGELFF.